This T cell receptor (beta chain) was observed in a study of shared clonotypes between healthy human individuals. Overall study: Every donor yielded three CD4 naive, three CD4 memory, two CD8 naive and one CD8 memory plate. Study-wide points: What limited the represented genetic and exposure-history diversity was the small number of donors. Large sequencing depth failed to make sorted-subset sequencing complete, rarefaction showed.

Generated by immunoSEQ multiplex PCR, the TCRdb table keeps only in-frame clones and is missing some. The table lists under 1,900,000 clones, around 98.5% of them singletons. This CDR3 region has 13 residues. V dropped 1 base and J dropped 3 bases, with 7 bases sitting between them. Germline assignment: CDR1 LNHNV and CDR2 YYDKDF (reference sequence). To note about this clone: Its antigen is unidentified. Different DNA sequences within this sample yield the same CDR3.

The receptor comes from a man aged 25 to 40 in good health. This chain joins TRBV15 and TRBJ2-7; D unresolved. The material sequenced was naive CD4+ T cells sorted from blood. Subset given: CD45RA+ positively selected. The CDR3 DNA is TGTGCCACCAGCAGAGTTTCGGGCTACGAGCAGTACTTC. This sequence encodes CATSRVSGYEQYF.